These 21 T cell receptor beta chains share one sample of origin, sequenced in a study of blood T cell repertoires in COVID-19. Produced via immunoSEQ multiplex PCR; TCRdb's table is partial and in-frame only. The sample contains a few hundred thousand clones, about nine tenths of which appear only once. Material for sequencing was PBMCs or T cells enriched from blood (not recorded which). These receptors were obtained from a man aged 18-30 years with acute COVID-19.

The rearrangement links TRBV10-3 to TRBJ1-5; 10 bases match TRBD1. J was trimmed by 7 bases and V by 2 bases; bases with no gene match: 2. This CDR3 is built from 14 residues. Germline CDR1 and CDR2: ENHRY and SYGVKD. In DNA, the CDR3 is TGTGCCATCAGTGAGAGGACAGGGGGGCAGCCCCAGCATTTT. It encodes CAISERTGGQPQHF.

The gene calls are TRBV9 and TRBJ1-2; possible D gene TRBD1, 5 bases. Trimming pared 0 bases from V and 4 bases from J, leaving 10 bases between. Germline lookup yields CDR1 SGDLS and CDR2 YYNGEE. The CDR3 sequence is 14 residues long. The CDR3 region has the DNA TGTGCCAGCAGCGTAGAACAGGCTGGCTATGGCTACACCTTC. As protein: CASSVEQAGYGYTF.

Concerning this clone itself: Germline is not matched at one junction end, which may reflect a read error. This chain connects TRBV20-1 to TRBJ1-6; TRBD1 is a possible D gene (6 bases). Germline V CDR1 and CDR2: DFQATT, SNEGSKA (reference sequence). The CDR3 is made up of 11 amino acids. CDR3 in DNA: TGCAGTGCTAGAGCAGTCGGGACACGTTACTTT. Protein: CSARAVGTRYF.

This clone was recorded once. In nucleotides, the CDR3 is TGTGCCAGTAGTTCGGCGGATCAGAGGAATCAGCCCCAGCATTTT. Its translation is CASSSADQRNQPQHF. This chain connects TRBV19 to TRBJ1-5, with D unresolved. CDR3 length equals 15 residues. From germline, CDR1 is LNHDA and CDR2 SQIVND (reference sequence). Trimming took 5 bases from V and 4 from J, leaving 15 bases between them.

This chain links TRBV7-9 with TRBJ2-1; TRBD2 agrees at 11 bases. The CDR3 is made up of 18 amino acids. CDR1 SEHNR and CDR2 FQNEAQ come from the germline V gene (reference sequence). V lost 4 bases, J lost 8 bases, and 16 bases stayed unmatched. CDR3 bases: TGTGCCAGCAGCTCCCTAGCGGGAGGTGGTGGGGGTCAGGATGAGCAGTTCTTC. Amino acids: CASSSLAGGGGGQDEQFF. Full variable domain (remainder filled in from reference TRBV7-9 and TRBJ2-1): DTGVSQNPRHKITKRGQNVTFRCDPISEHNRLYWYRQTLGQGPEFLTYFQNEAQLEKSRLLSDRFSAERPKGSFSTLEIQRTEQGDSAMYLCASSSLAGGGGGQDEQFFGPGTRLTVL.

The chain is built from TRBV28 and TRBJ1-1, with D maybe TRBD1 (6 bases). Deletions cut 5 bases from V and 1 base from J, with 14 bases between. The CDR3 has 15 amino acids. The V gene's germline CDR1 is MDHEN and CDR2 SYDVKM. This chain's CDR3 is CASSPAGQRNTEAFF. The CDR3 DNA reads as TGTGCCAGCAGTCCCGCCGGACAGAGGAACACTGAAGCTTTCTTT. Full variable domain (outside the CDR3, taken from reference TRBV28 and TRBJ1-1): DVKVTQSSRYLVKRTGEKVFLECVQDMDHENMFWYRQDPGLGLRLIYFSYDVKMKEKGDIPEGYSVSREKKERFSLILESASTNQTSMYLCASSPAGQRNTEAFFGQGTRLTVV.

The rearrangement uses TRBV29-1 and TRBJ2-7; D remains unclear. The CDR3 runs to 12 residues. From germline, CDR1 is SQVTM and CDR2 ANQGSEA. Trimming left V 5 bases short and J 3 bases short, with 11 bases between. The CDR3 reads CSVQNQVYEQYF. CDR3 DNA sequence: TGCAGCGTTCAGAATCAGGTCTACGAGCAGTACTTC.

This rearrangement joins TRBV7-2 to TRBJ1-5; 8 nucleotides match TRBD1. V lost 5 bases to trimming and J lost 3 bases; unmatched junction nucleotides: 12. Germline CDR1 and CDR2: SGHTA and FQGNSA. The CDR3 runs 17 residues. Here the CDR3 reads CASSPLGSGGLNQPQHF. For the CDR3, the DNA is TGTGCCAGCAGCCCCTTGGGGTCAGGGGGCCTCAATCAGCCCCAGCATTTT.

V gene TRBV4-1 combines with J gene TRBJ1-1; 8 bases line up with TRBD1. J lost 3 bases, V lost 0 bases, and 0 bases had no gene match. Germline V gives CDR1 MGHRA, CDR2 YSYEKL. The CDR3 is 14 amino acids. The DNA for the CDR3 is TGCGCCAGCAGCCAAGAACAGGGGGACACTGAAGCTTTCTTT. As protein: CASSQEQGDTEAFF.

This clone was recorded once. The V gene is TRBV13, the J gene TRBJ1-5, with D tentatively TRBD1 (5 bases). Germline CDR1 PRHDT, CDR2 FYEKMQ (reference sequence). CDR3 size: 14 residues. Trimming left V 5 bases short and J 1 base short, with 9 bases between. This CDR3 reads CASSERTSNQPQHF. Here the CDR3 DNA reads TGTGCCAGCAGCGAAAGGACAAGCAATCAGCCCCAGCATTTT.

The J gene is TRBJ2-7, the V gene TRBV12-3 or TRBV12-4, with TRBD1 identical over 7 bases. The CDR3 sequence is 13 residues long. V dropped 6 bases and J dropped 3; count of bases not matched to a gene: 5. The CDR3 nucleotides are TGTGCCAGCAGATCCGGGGACAGCTACGAGCAGTACTTC. As protein: CASRSGDSYEQYF.

The V and J genes are TRBV28 and TRBJ2-5; a possible D gene is TRBD2 (6 bases). Germline CDR1 and CDR2: MDHEN and SYDVKM. The CDR3 has 14 residues. V lost 6 bases, J lost 9 bases, and 20 bases lay in between. The CDR3 loop is CASRSGLKELAQYF. CDR3 sequence (DNA): TGTGCCAGCAGGTCGGGACTCAAAGAATTAGCCCAGTACTTC.

The gene calls are TRBV7-3 and TRBJ1-2; 7 bases match TRBD1. V shed 6 bases and J 4 bases; nucleotides not matched to a gene: 5. This CDR3 is 13 amino acids long. Germline V lookup: CDR1 SGHTA, CDR2 FQGTGA. The CDR3 sequence is CASRKGAGYGYTF. The CDR3 DNA reads as TGTGCCAGCAGGAAGGGGGCGGGCTATGGCTACACCTTC.

V usage is TRBV4-1 and J usage is TRBJ1-3; D might be TRBD1 (5 bases). The CDR3 is 17 residues long. Germline-derived CDR1 and CDR2 are MGHRA and YSYEKL. V was trimmed by 0 bases and J by 0 bases, leaving 12 bases between them. CDR3 sequence (DNA): TGCGCCAGCAGCCAAGAGTGGGGGGGTAACTCTGGAAACACCATATATTTT. It translates to CASSQEWGGNSGNTIYF.

The chain recombines TRBV7-2 with TRBJ2-3; 10 bases are shared with TRBD1. The CDR3 sequence is 15 residues long. From germline, CDR1 is SGHTA and CDR2 FQGNSA. Trimming cost V 5 bases and J 5 bases; bases outside gene matches: 7. CDR3 DNA sequence: TGTGCCAGCAGCCCAGGGACAGGGGTTGGAGATACGCAGTATTTT. Its translation: CASSPGTGVGDTQYF.

The chain links TRBV5-1 to TRBJ2-3; the match to TRBD2 covers 12 bases. V lost 6 bases, J lost 4 bases, and 6 bases stayed unmatched. The CDR3 runs 15 residues. The germline V gene encodes CDR1 SGHRS and CDR2 YFSETQ. The DNA of the CDR3 is TGCGCCAGCACCGACAGACTAGCGGGAGCAGATACGCAGTATTTT. This codes for CASTDRLAGADTQYF. Complete variable domain (other parts from reference TRBV5-1 and TRBJ2-3): KAGVTQTPRYLIKTRGQQVTLSCSPISGHRSVSWYQQTPGQGLQFLFEYFSETQRNKGNFPGRFSGRQFSNSRSEMNVSTLELGDSALYLCASTDRLAGADTQYFGPGTRLTVL.

J is TRBJ2-3 and V is TRBV19; 8 bases fit TRBD2. V shed 9 bases and J 5 bases; nucleotides not matched to a gene: 4. Looked up from germline, CDR1 is LNHDA and CDR2 is SQIVND (reference sequence). The CDR3 sequence is 12 residues long. CDR3: CASGRAKDTQYF. The CDR3, as DNA: TGTGCCAGCGGGAGGGCGAAAGATACGCAGTATTTT.

The rearrangement links TRBV29-1 to TRBJ1-1; 10 bases are shared with TRBD1. The length of the CDR3 is 15 residues. The junction had 12 bases not matched to a gene; V was cut back by 6 bases and J by 5 bases. Germline CDR1 is SQVTM and CDR2 is ANQGSEA. The chain's CDR3 is CSVYNPTGGGTEAFF. The CDR3 DNA follows: TGCAGCGTCTACAATCCGACAGGGGGCGGAACTGAAGCTTTCTTT. Full variable domain (missing parts from reference TRBV29-1 and TRBJ1-1): SAVISQKPSRDICQRGTSLTIQCQVDSQVTMMFWYRQQPGQSLTLIATANQGSEATYESGFVIDKFPISRPNLTFSTLTVSNMSPEDSSIYLCSVYNPTGGGTEAFFGQGTRLTVV.

This chain joins TRBV2 and TRBJ1-5; 9 bases are shared with TRBD1. Trimming took 6 bases from V and 4 from J; bases not matched to a gene: 13. Germline loops: CDR1 SNHLY, CDR2 FYNNEI. The CDR3 totals 17 residues. The CDR3 is CASSVYGRTGVNQPQHF. CDR3 DNA sequence: TGTGCCAGCAGCGTTTACGGTCGGACAGGGGTGAATCAGCCCCAGCATTTT.

The CDR3 DNA reads as TGCGCCAGCAGCCCGGGACACTCCTACGAGCAGTACTTC. The encoded protein is CASSPGHSYEQYF. V gene TRBV5-1 combines with J gene TRBJ2-7; D is perhaps TRBD1 (6 bases). The CDR3 extends over 13 amino acids. Trimming shortened V by 4 bases and J by 0 bases, and 8 bases separated the two germline ends. CDR1 and CDR2 from the germline V gene are SGHRS and YFSETQ.

In this sample, this clone turned up once. The CDR3 loop reads CASSTQGVGVETQYF. CDR3 in DNA: TGTGCCAGCAGTACCCAGGGGGTCGGGGTAGAGACCCAGTACTTC. V gene TRBV6-5 combines with J gene TRBJ2-5; 7 nucleotides match TRBD1. CDR1 and CDR2 from the germline V gene are MNHEY and SVGAGI. There are 15 residues in the CDR3. The V segment lost 5 bases and the J segment 4 bases; nucleotides outside the gene matches: 10.